The entry below gives a single T cell receptor (beta chain) sequence along with its context. Its antigen remains unidentified. Patients had chemo-refractory metastatic non-small-cell lung cancer and received focal radiation plus CTLA-4 blockade that used ipilimumab. Only in-frame clones appear in the TCRdb table, and some are missing; sequencing was by immunoSEQ multiplex PCR. The sample holds around 71,000 clones, roughly three quarters seen once. This sample was included in a study of radiotherapy plus CTLA-4 blockade in lung cancer. In the study overall: Disease control was present in 25% to 35% of patients, and objective responses in around 18%. Study results and caveats: There was expansion of tumor-derived TCR clones in blood after radiotherapy plus ipilimumab.

The source was peripheral blood, collected from a patient treated with radiotherapy plus ipilimumab. The sequence was obtained from a human donor with non-small cell lung cancer whose response to radiotherapy plus ipilimumab could not be evaluated. Some clones in this sample may be carry-over from other donors' samples.

The CDR3 loop reads CATSRDKLGGRYGYTF. As DNA, the CDR3 is TGTGCCACCAGCAGAGATAAGTTAGGAGGGAGGTATGGCTACACCTTC. This chain connects TRBV15 to TRBJ1-2; no firm D call. V was shortened by 0 bases and J by 5 bases, with 16 bases between the two germline ends. Germline CDR1 reads LNHNV; CDR2 reads YYDKDF (reference sequence). CDR3 size: 16 residues.